These T cell receptor beta chains were read from a single sample in a study of blood T cell repertoires in COVID-19. Only in-frame clones appear in the TCRdb table, and some are missing; sequencing was by immunoSEQ multiplex PCR. The sample gives over 15,000 clones, under 90% of which show up once; roughly 11% is in the top ten. The sequencing sample was made of peripheral blood. These receptors all stem from a man older than 75 with acute or convalescent COVID-19. CDR3s include the opening cysteine and the closing phenylalanine or tryptophan. Each record gives: V gene, J gene, clone size, D gene, CDR3 DNA, CDR3 protein. A D gene is named only where the DNA matches it firmly. Clone size is not always given. Where it is, it says once, few, many or a class for expanded clones.

V: TRBV13; J: TRBJ1-2; size: few; D: TRBD1; DNA: TGTGCCAGCAGCATGCAGGGGGCTAACTATGGCTACACCTTC; CDR3: CASSMQGANYGYTF
V: TRBV4-3; J: TRBJ1-2; size: -; D: -; DNA: TGCGCCAGCAGCCAAAAAGCGCAGGGGAGCTCTCTCAACGGCTACACCTTC; CDR3: CASSQKAQGSSLNGYTF
V: TRBV9; J: TRBJ2-1; size: -; D: TRBD2; DNA: TGTGCCAGCAGCGTCCACCCCGCGACTAGCGGGGGGGGTGAGCAGTTCTTC; CDR3: CASSVHPATSGGGEQFF
V: TRBV5-4; J: TRBJ2-7; size: -; D: -; DNA: TGTGCCAGCAGCTCAGGTGGGCCCACCTCCTACGAGCAGTACTTC; CDR3: CASSSGGPTSYEQYF
V: TRBV7-3; J: TRBJ1-1; size: -; D: TRBD1; DNA: TGTGCCAGCAGCCGACAGGGACTCGGGGACACTGAAGCTTTCTTT; CDR3: CASSRQGLGDTEAFF
V: TRBV5-1; J: TRBJ2-3; size: -; D: TRBD2; DNA: TGCGCCAGCAGAGCTAGCGGGGGCTCTAGCACAGATACGCAGTATTTT; CDR3: CASRASGGSSTDTQYF
V: TRBV5-1; J: TRBJ2-3; size: -; D: TRBD2; DNA: TGCGCCAGCAGCTTTTGGCGGACTAGCGGGGGATCTAGCACAGATACGCAGTATTTT; CDR3: CASSFWRTSGGSSTDTQYF
V: TRBV5-8; J: TRBJ2-1; size: -; D: TRBD1; DNA: TGTGCCAGCAGCGCATACCGGGACAGTGAGCAGTTCTTC; CDR3: CASSAYRDSEQFF
V: TRBV27; J: TRBJ1-5; size: -; D: TRBD1; DNA: TGTGCCAGCAGTGTAACAGGGGTTCAGCCCCAGCATTTT; CDR3: CASSVTGVQPQHF
V: TRBV4-3; J: TRBJ1-1; size: -; D: -; DNA: TGCGCCAGCAGCCAAGTGGCGAACACTGAAGCTTTCTTT; CDR3: CASSQVANTEAFF
V: TRBV7-8; J: TRBJ1-5; size: -; D: -; DNA: TGTGCCAGCAGCCTAAAGCAGGGGCAGAATCAGCCCCAGCATTTT; CDR3: CASSLKQGQNQPQHF
V: TRBV6-5; J: TRBJ1-1; size: -; D: TRBD1; DNA: TGTGCCAGCAGCCGAGAGACAGGGGCTGAAGCTTTCTTT; CDR3: CASSRETGAEAFF
V: TRBV6-5; J: TRBJ2-5; size: -; D: TRBD1; DNA: TGTGCCAGCAGTTATCAACAGGGGCAAGAGACCCAGTACTTC; CDR3: CASSYQQGQETQYF
V: TRBV7-2; J: TRBJ1-3; size: -; D: -; DNA: TGTGCCAGCAGCTTAAATCCTACAGGGAGCTCTGGAAACACCATATATTTT; CDR3: CASSLNPTGSSGNTIYF
V: TRBV6-2/TRBV6-3; J: TRBJ1-2; size: -; D: -; DNA: TGTGCCAGCAGTTACGCAGGGGAAGTTAACTATGGCTACACCTTC; CDR3: CASSYAGEVNYGYTF
V: TRBV7-9; J: TRBJ1-1; size: -; D: -; DNA: TGTGCCAGCAGCTTAACGGCAGGGAACACTGAAGCTTTCTTT; CDR3: CASSLTAGNTEAFF
V: TRBV5-1; J: TRBJ2-1; size: -; D: TRBD1; DNA: TGCGCCAGCAGAGCCGGGACAGGGGGTATGGATGAGCAGTTCTTC; CDR3: CASRAGTGGMDEQFF
V: TRBV10-3; J: TRBJ1-4; size: once; D: -; DNA: TGTGCCATCAGTGACATAGGCGGAACTAATGAAAAACTGTTTTTT; CDR3: CAISDIGGTNEKLFF
V: TRBV5-1; J: TRBJ1-2; size: -; D: -; DNA: TGCGCCAGCAGCTTGGAGGGACTATCAATTGGCTACACCTTC; CDR3: CASSLEGLSIGYTF
V: TRBV18; J: TRBJ2-1; size: -; D: -; DNA: TGTGCCAGCTCACCCGGGGGGCGGTCCTACAATGAGCAGTTCTTC; CDR3: CASSPGGRSYNEQFF
V: TRBV18; J: TRBJ2-3; size: -; D: TRBD2; DNA: TGTGCCAGCTCACTCTCCGGGGGGGGCACAGATACGCAGTATTTT; CDR3: CASSLSGGGTDTQYF
V: TRBV4-1; J: TRBJ1-2; size: -; D: -; DNA: TGCGCCAGCAGCCAAGGACAGGTCTATGGCTACACCTTC; CDR3: CASSQGQVYGYTF
V: TRBV7-2; J: TRBJ1-1; size: -; D: TRBD1; DNA: TGTGCCAGCAGCTCCGTGGGGGGTATGGACAGGGTGAGAACTTTCTTT; CDR3: CASSSVGGMDRVRTFF
V: TRBV3-1/TRBV3-2; J: TRBJ2-2; size: -; D: -; DNA: TGTGCCAGCAGCCAAGTAAAACTGATCACCGGGGAGCTGTTTTTT; CDR3: CASSQVKLITGELFF
V: TRBV7-3; J: TRBJ2-7; size: -; D: -; DNA: TGTGCCAGCAGCTCGGCTAGCGCAGGCGAGCAGTACTTC; CDR3: CASSSASAGEQYF
V: TRBV5-1; J: TRBJ2-7; size: -; D: -; DNA: TGCGCCAGCAGCTTGGGACTAGTCTACGAGCAGTACTTC; CDR3: CASSLGLVYEQYF
V: TRBV7-2; J: TRBJ2-7; size: -; D: -; DNA: TGTGCCAGCAGCTATAGGGGTTCACTCCCGTACTTC; CDR3: CASSYRGSLPYF
V: TRBV9; J: TRBJ2-2; size: -; D: -; DNA: TGTGCCAGCAGCGTAGTGTCAGGGGCTATGGTCGGGGAGCTGTTTTTT; CDR3: CASSVVSGAMVGELFF
V: TRBV7-2; J: TRBJ2-7; size: few; D: -; DNA: TGTGCCAGCAGCAATAACCCAGGGCCCTACGAGCAGTACTTC; CDR3: CASSNNPGPYEQYF
V: TRBV2; J: TRBJ1-4; size: -; D: -; DNA: TGTGCCAGTCACTCTTCGACAGGAGCAACTAATGAAAAACTGTTTTTT; CDR3: CASHSSTGATNEKLFF
V: TRBV2; J: TRBJ1-2; size: -; D: -; DNA: TGTGCCAGCAGTGACTTGAGGCGGGGACGTACCGCTTATGGCTACACCTTC; CDR3: CASSDLRRGRTAYGYTF
V: TRBV19; J: TRBJ1-5; size: -; D: -; DNA: TGTGCCAGTAGGGATGGGGGCGCTGGGAATCAGCCCCAGCATTTT; CDR3: CASRDGGAGNQPQHF
V: TRBV12-3/TRBV12-4; J: TRBJ1-1; size: -; D: -; DNA: TGTGCCAGCAGTACGGGATCAATCAAGGCTTTCTTT; CDR3: CASSTGSIKAFF
V: TRBV4-2; J: TRBJ2-5; size: -; D: -; DNA: TGTGCCAGCAGCCAAGATAAGGGGGGGAAGCGAGAGACCCAGTACTTC; CDR3: CASSQDKGGKRETQYF
V: TRBV5-1; J: TRBJ2-1; size: -; D: -; DNA: TGCGCCAGCAGCTTAAGCGAGTCCTACAATGAGCAGTTCTTC; CDR3: CASSLSESYNEQFF
V: TRBV10-3; J: TRBJ2-3; size: -; D: -; DNA: TGTGCCATGGGAGGCACAGATACGCAGTATTTT; CDR3: CAMGGTDTQYF
V: TRBV30; J: TRBJ2-4; size: -; D: TRBD2; DNA: TGTGCCTGGAGTGGGGGACTAGGAGGAAACATTCAGTACTTC; CDR3: CAWSGGLGGNIQYF
V: TRBV28; J: TRBJ2-2; size: -; D: TRBD1; DNA: TGTGCCAGCAGTCGGGACAGCTTAAACACCGGGGAGCTGTTTTTT; CDR3: CASSRDSLNTGELFF
V: TRBV28; J: TRBJ2-7; size: -; D: TRBD2; DNA: TGTGCCAGCAGTTTACAGCGGGGGCCTAGCTCCTACGAGCAGTACTTC; CDR3: CASSLQRGPSSYEQYF
V: TRBV6-2/TRBV6-3; J: TRBJ2-7; size: -; D: TRBD1; DNA: TGTGCCAGCAGTACTGGGACAGGGGGCTACGAGCAGTACTTC; CDR3: CASSTGTGGYEQYF
V: TRBV6-5; J: TRBJ2-5; size: few; D: -; DNA: TGTGCCAGCCGAGAGTCCAGGGTAGAGACCCAGTACTTC; CDR3: CASRESRVETQYF
V: TRBV15; J: TRBJ1-6; size: -; D: TRBD1; DNA: TGTGCCACCAGCAGCGGGACAGTAAATTCACCCCTCCACTTT; CDR3: CATSSGTVNSPLHF
V: TRBV25-1; J: TRBJ1-1; size: medium-sized; D: -; DNA: TGTGCCAGCAGACTGACAGAAATGAACACTGAAGCTTTCTTT; CDR3: CASRLTEMNTEAFF
V: TRBV30; J: TRBJ1-2; size: -; D: TRBD1; DNA: TGTGCCTGGAGCCCAGGGGGAGATGGCTACACCTTC; CDR3: CAWSPGGDGYTF
V: TRBV19; J: TRBJ1-2; size: -; D: TRBD1; DNA: TGTGCCAGTAGTATGAAATTACAGGGGTCCTATGGCTACACCTTC; CDR3: CASSMKLQGSYGYTF
V: TRBV5-1; J: TRBJ1-6; size: -; D: -; DNA: TGCGCCAGCAGTGGGGGCGACCTGGGTTCACCCCTCCACTTT; CDR3: CASSGGDLGSPLHF
V: TRBV6-5; J: TRBJ2-5; size: -; D: -; DNA: TGTGCCAGCAGTTACCATCGCAGGGGCCCCCAAGAGACCCAGTACTTC; CDR3: CASSYHRRGPQETQYF
V: TRBV3-1/TRBV3-2; J: TRBJ2-3; size: -; D: TRBD2; DNA: TGTGCCAGCAGCCAAGATCTCGCCGGGACTAGCGGGGAAGGCACAGATACGCAGTATTTT; CDR3: CASSQDLAGTSGEGTDTQYF
V: TRBV4-1; J: TRBJ2-7; size: -; D: TRBD1; DNA: TGCGCCAGCAGCCCGGGACAGGGAGGCGAGCAGTACTTC; CDR3: CASSPGQGGEQYF
V: TRBV4-3; J: TRBJ2-5; size: -; D: TRBD1; DNA: TGCGCCAGCAGCCACCCACCCGACAGGGGACAAGAGACCCAGTACTTC; CDR3: CASSHPPDRGQETQYF
V: TRBV5-3; J: TRBJ1-2; size: -; D: -; DNA: TGTGCCAGAAGCTTGGGCCAGGATCATGGCTACACCTTC; CDR3: CARSLGQDHGYTF
V: TRBV5-1; J: TRBJ2-3; size: -; D: TRBD2; DNA: TGCGCCAGCAGGGTAGGAGCTAGCGGGGCCTCCTCCAATCGGGATACGCAGTATTTT; CDR3: CASRVGASGASSNRDTQYF
V: TRBV13; J: TRBJ2-3; size: few; D: -; DNA: TGTGCCAGCAGCTTAGGCAGGAAGGTTGATACGCAGTATTTT; CDR3: CASSLGRKVDTQYF
V: TRBV24-1; J: TRBJ2-7; size: few; D: TRBD2; DNA: TGTGCCACCAGTGATCGACTAGCGGGGGACGACTACGAGCAGTACTTC; CDR3: CATSDRLAGDDYEQYF
V: TRBV23-1; J: TRBJ2-1; size: once; D: -; DNA: TGCGCCAGCCCCCTCCGCGGGTACTCCTACAATGAGCAGTTCTTC; CDR3: CASPLRGYSYNEQFF
V: TRBV5-8; J: TRBJ1-5; size: -; D: -; DNA: TGTGCCAGCAGCTTCGGCAGGGGCAATCAGCCCCAGCATTTT; CDR3: CASSFGRGNQPQHF
V: TRBV3-1/TRBV3-2; J: TRBJ1-2; size: once; D: -; DNA: TGTGCCAGCAGCCCCTGGGGAGACTCTCATGGCTACACCTTC; CDR3: CASSPWGDSHGYTF